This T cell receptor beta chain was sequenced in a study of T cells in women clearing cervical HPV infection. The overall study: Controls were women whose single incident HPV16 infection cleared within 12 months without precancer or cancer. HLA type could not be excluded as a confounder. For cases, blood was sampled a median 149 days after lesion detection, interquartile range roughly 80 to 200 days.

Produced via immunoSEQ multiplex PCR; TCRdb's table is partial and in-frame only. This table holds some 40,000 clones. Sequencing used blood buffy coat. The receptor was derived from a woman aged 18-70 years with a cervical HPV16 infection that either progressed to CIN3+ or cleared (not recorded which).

The part of the CDR3 DNA that was read is TGTGCCTGGATAGCCTCTGGGGCCAACGTA. It translates to CAWIASGANV. The full CDR3 reads CAWIASGANVLFF. V is TRBV30 and J is TRBJ1-4; tentatively, D is TRBD1 (5 bases). The read terminates 3 residues ahead of where the CDR3 ends, so the germline J gene completes it. Germline CDR1 and CDR2: GTSNPN and SVGIG (reference sequence). This CDR3 has 13 amino acids.